This TCR beta chain was retrieved from a study of long-term antiretroviral therapy in people with HIV (dated by TCRdb to between 2021 and 2022). Regarding the complete study: The earliest samples were collected about a decade before the 2015 WHO recommendation for immediate ART, when ART was typically delayed until CD4 counts fell. A retrospective serial study tested whether changes in peripheral blood TRB repertoire composition and diversity were associated with ART initiation and durable HIV suppression. From fewer than 35 adults with confirmed HIV infection, the cohort provided 150 to 200 cryopreserved PBMC samples, gathered serially across a mean of approximately six years (range 1-12). Among the roughly 30 participants with HIV, more than ten were female. No cross-contamination during QIAcube processing was shown when test extractions of a monoclonal T-cell line were performed alongside fewer than 40 polyclonal samples. General findings and caveats noted by the study authors: Samples dated from the mid-2000s to the late 2010s, and the ART regimens used may be less effective than current ones. A significant increase in TRB diversity was found to be associated with ART initiation, although TRB diversity was observed to remain significantly below that of transplant donor controls even after long-term ART. Because PBMC availability was limited, only the TCR beta chain was sequenced, with no alpha chain pairing. HIV repertoires had narrower CDR3 length ranges than controls, and the network structure suggested an antigen-experienced repertoire that shifted only slightly toward naive after ART. At every time point, the repertoire was dominated by expanded TRB clones first identified before ART initiation, although this dominance fluctuated and, in many PLHIV, declined after ART. Inferences about post-ART repertoire changes were limited because no data were available on ART adherence, viral resistance or therapy changes. Because cell numbers in pre-ART samples were limited, unsorted PBMC were profiled instead of sorted CD4+ and CD8+ T cells.

To be included, a participant needed at least one PBMC sample from before ART initiation plus at least two post-ART samples. Every participant with HIV received treatment in the United States of America. Cryopreserved samples of about 0.95-10 million PBMC were thawed and washed before DNA extraction. At the time of the earliest PBMC sample, participants with HIV were aged between roughly 20 and 60 years. Per participant, PBMC samples came from 1-4 timepoints prior to ART initiation and 2-8 timepoints following ART initiation, for a median of 7 samples. Serial HIV viral load, CD4+ T-cell count, ART history and demographic data were obtained for every participant. A Qiagen kit on a QIAcube was used to extract genomic DNA from unsorted PBMC, with samples processed in batches of 12. About this clone itself: No antigen is known for it. Qualities for individual bases were not recorded, and no much larger clone is one base off.

The immunoSEQ hsTCRB v3.0 assay was used at survey level resolution for TRB variable region sequencing. TRB sequencing targeted a depth of about 35,000-50,000 T-cell genomes per sample. TRB libraries were pooled and sequenced on an Illumina MiSeq using a v3 150-cycle kit. The authors' analysis ran thus. Repertoire analysis ran in R within a reproducible Nextflow workflow covering QC, data transformation and analysis. Custom analyses were implemented in LymphoSeq2, an R package for AIRR-Seq data exploration. A few samples that produced fewer than 5000 total TRB sequences were removed, so 188 HIV repertoires were analyzed. Among the 188 retained HIV repertoires, some 60 were collected before ART initiation and approximately 130 were collected after ART initiation. Each repertoire was downsampled to 5000 TRB nucleotide sequences, and summary statistics were averaged across 100 downsampling iterations. The analysis kept only TRB sequences whose CDR3 regions were at least seven amino acids long. Diversity was assessed using a clonality score derived from Shannon entropy and using the Gini coefficient. In repertoire networks, the top 5000 CDR3 amino acid sequences were linked whenever an edit distance of one separated two sequences. GLIPH2 predicted antigen specificity groups and MHC restriction for TRB CDR3 amino acid sequences. To flag known CMV, EBV, HIV or tissue antigen associations, CDR3 amino acid sequences were matched against VDJdb and McPAS-TCR. Pre-ART, post-ART and control groups were compared with Wilcoxon signed-rank tests and Holm-Bonferroni correction. TCRdb retrieved this table from immuneACCESS and kept in-frame rearrangements only. Not all clones are present; in checked studies, unresolved V genes account for under half, and no reason is known for the remainder. V and J calls plus clone size are reproduced from that table; the DNA served to infer D and trimming. Within this sample are around 7,000 clones, with around 70% of them counted one time only. Jointly, the top ten make up 16% of the sample.

Per the germline V gene, LGHNA is the CDR1 and YSLEER is the CDR2. Here V drops 1 base and J drops 3 bases, and the junction holds 1 base not matched to any gene. The CDR3 has 15 amino acids, counting the end cysteine and phenylalanine. Left in the record is the CDR3 DNA by itself, 45 bases read in frame from the first base. The specimen comprised unsorted PBMCs, sampled 0.9 years before starting antiretroviral therapy. This receptor was obtained from a man between 35 and 55 years old with HIV. The sequence links TRBV4-3 to TRBJ1-4, with 8 bases aligning to TRBD1. The nucleotide sequence reads TGCGCCAGCAGCCAAGGGACAGGGTCTAATGAAAAACTGTTTTTT. Its protein reads: CASSQGTGSNEKLFF.